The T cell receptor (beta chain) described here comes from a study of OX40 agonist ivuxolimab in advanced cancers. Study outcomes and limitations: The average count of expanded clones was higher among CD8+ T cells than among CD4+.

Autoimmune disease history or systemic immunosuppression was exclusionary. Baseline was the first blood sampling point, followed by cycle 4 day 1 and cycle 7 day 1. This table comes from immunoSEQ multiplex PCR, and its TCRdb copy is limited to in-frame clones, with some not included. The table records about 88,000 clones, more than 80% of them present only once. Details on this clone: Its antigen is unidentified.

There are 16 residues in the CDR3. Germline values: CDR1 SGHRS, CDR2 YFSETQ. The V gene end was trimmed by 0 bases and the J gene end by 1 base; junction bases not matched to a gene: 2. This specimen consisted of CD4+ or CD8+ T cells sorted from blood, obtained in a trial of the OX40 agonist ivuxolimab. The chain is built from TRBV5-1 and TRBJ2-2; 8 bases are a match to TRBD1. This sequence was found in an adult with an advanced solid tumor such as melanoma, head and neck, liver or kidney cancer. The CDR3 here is CASSLAGTGNTGELFF. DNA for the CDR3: TGCGCCAGCAGCTTGGCCGGGACAGGGAACACCGGGGAGCTGTTTTTT. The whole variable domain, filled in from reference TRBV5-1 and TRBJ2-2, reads KAGVTQTPRYLIKTRGQQVTLSCSPISGHRSVSWYQQTPGQGLQFLFEYFSETQRNKGNFPGRFSGRQFSNSRSEMNVSTLELGDSALYLCASSLAGTGNTGELFFGEGSRLTVL.